This T cell receptor (beta chain) was sequenced in a study of long-term antiretroviral therapy in people with HIV (dated by TCRdb to between 2021 and 2024). Study-wide context: The earliest samples were collected roughly a decade before the 2015 WHO recommendation for immediate ART, at a time when ART was usually postponed until CD4 counts fell. A retrospective serial study tested whether changes in peripheral blood TRB repertoire composition and diversity were associated with ART initiation and durable HIV suppression. A total of fewer than 250 cryopreserved PBMC samples came from a few dozen adults with confirmed HIV infection and were collected serially over a mean of roughly 6 years (range 1-12). About 40% of the 30 participants with HIV were female. Test extractions of a monoclonal T-cell line alongside fewer than 40 polyclonal samples showed no cross-contamination during QIAcube processing.

Participants were included only if at least one PBMC sample before ART initiation and at least two post-ART samples were available. Treatment was received in the United States of America by all participants with HIV. Cryopreserved samples of roughly 0.95-10 million PBMC were thawed and washed before DNA extraction. At the time of the earliest PBMC sample for each participant with HIV, ages ranged from roughly 23 to 55 years. PBMC samples were contributed by each participant from 1-4 timepoints before ART initiation and 2-8 timepoints after ART initiation, with a median of 7 samples. For every participant, serial HIV viral load, CD4+ T-cell count, ART history and demographic data were obtained. Genomic DNA was extracted from unsorted PBMC with a Qiagen kit on a QIAcube, with processing performed in batches of 12 samples. Results the study describes overall, beyond this receptor: Limited PBMC availability meant only the TCR beta chain was sequenced, without alpha chain pairing. The samples were dated from about 2004 to 2018, and the ART regimens that were used may be less effective than current ART regimens. Because pre-ART samples had limited cell numbers, profiling was done on unsorted PBMC rather than on sorted CD4+ and CD8+ T cells. No data were available on ART adherence, viral resistance or therapy changes, limiting inferences about post-ART repertoire changes. Compared with controls, HIV repertoires had narrower CDR3 length ranges, and the network structure pointed to an antigen-experienced repertoire that shifted only slightly toward naive after ART. A significant increase in TRB diversity was found to be associated with ART initiation, although TRB diversity was observed to remain significantly below that of transplant donor controls even after long-term ART. At every time point, the repertoire was dominated by expanded TRB clones first identified before ART initiation, although this dominance fluctuated and, in many PLHIV, declined after ART.

This clone was seen a few times. There is no known antigen for this receptor. Base quality data are lacking; no much larger clone is found one base away. Sequencing of the TRB variable region was done with the immunoSEQ hsTCRB v3.0 assay at survey level resolution. The target sequencing depth for TRB was roughly 35,000-50,000 T-cell genomes per sample. TRB libraries were pooled and sequenced on an Illumina MiSeq using a v3 150-cycle kit. On the study's bioinformatics: Repertoire analysis was run in R within a reproducible Nextflow workflow that covered QC, data transformation and analysis. LymphoSeq2, an R package for exploring AIRR-Seq data, was used to implement custom analyses. Several samples that produced fewer than 5000 total TRB sequences were removed, so fewer than 200 HIV repertoires were analyzed. Among the 180 or so HIV repertoires that were kept, under 60 were collected before ART initiation and some 130 were collected after ART initiation. Repertoires were downsampled to 5000 TRB nucleotide sequences, with summary statistics averaged over 100 downsampling iterations. Only TRB sequences with CDR3 regions of at least seven amino acids were retained for analysis. A Shannon entropy-derived clonality score and the Gini coefficient were used to measure diversity. In repertoire networks, the top 5000 CDR3 amino acid sequences were linked whenever an edit distance of one separated two sequences. GLIPH2 predicted antigen specificity groups and MHC restriction for TRB CDR3 amino acid sequences. To flag known associations with CMV, EBV, HIV or tissue antigens, CDR3 amino acid sequences were compared against VDJdb and McPAS-TCR. Pre-ART, post-ART and control groups were compared with Wilcoxon signed-rank tests and Holm-Bonferroni correction. TCRdb's version of the immuneACCESS table is confined to in-frame rearrangements and falls short of the full clone set. An unresolved V gene accounts for under half of the shortfall where checked; the remainder is of unknown origin. From that table come the V and J calls and clone size; the DNA was used to work out D and trimming. For this sample there are about 22,000 clones; more than 75% appear just once. The top ten hold less than 8.5% of the sample.

The CDR3 covers 16 residues, taking in both the cysteine and the phenylalanine. The read is trimmed to its CDR3 DNA, 48 bases read in frame from base 1. The germline V gene sets CDR1 to MGHRA and CDR2 to YSYEKL. V lost 1 base and J lost 4 bases; the stretch between them is 15 bases long. The TCR originated in a woman aged 25 to 39 with HIV. Sequenced here: unsorted PBMCs, sampled 1.8 years before starting antiretroviral therapy. The sequence is built from TRBV4-1 and TRBJ2-3, and possibly TRBD1, on 6 matching bases. DNA sequence: TGCGCCAGCAGCCAAGCCGCCGGCAGGGGTCCAGATACGCAGTATTTT. Its translation reads: CASSQAAGRGPDTQYF.